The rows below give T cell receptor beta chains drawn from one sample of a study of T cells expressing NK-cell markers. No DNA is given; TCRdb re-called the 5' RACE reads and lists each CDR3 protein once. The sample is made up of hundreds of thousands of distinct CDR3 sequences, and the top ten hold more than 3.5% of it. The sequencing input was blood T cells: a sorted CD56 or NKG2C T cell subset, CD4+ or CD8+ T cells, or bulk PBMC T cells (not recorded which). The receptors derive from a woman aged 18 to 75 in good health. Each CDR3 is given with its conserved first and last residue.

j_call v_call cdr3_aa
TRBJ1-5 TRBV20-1 CSAGPPTGPGPQHF
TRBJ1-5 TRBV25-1 CASSPSGVWSNQPQHF
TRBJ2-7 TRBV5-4 CASSLGGGLGSYEQYF
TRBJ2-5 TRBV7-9 CASSLEGAGETQYF
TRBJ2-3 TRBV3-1 CASSQARGGGGTDTQYF
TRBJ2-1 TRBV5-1 CASSSSGTSGPLNEQFF
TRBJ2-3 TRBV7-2 CASRSTSRSTDTQYF
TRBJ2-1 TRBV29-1 CSVYRGNNEQFF
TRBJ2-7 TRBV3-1 CASSLAGPYEQYF
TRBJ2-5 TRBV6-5 CASSYAAGHRETQYF
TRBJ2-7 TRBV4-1 CASSQVLSDRNYEQYF
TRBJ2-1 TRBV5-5 CASSTRTSRDEQFF
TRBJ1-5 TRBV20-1 CSARDLKGGQPQHF
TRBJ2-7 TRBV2 CASGGAPYEQYF
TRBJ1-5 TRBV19 CASSISGLGQPQHF
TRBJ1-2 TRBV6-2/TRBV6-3 CASSYRDRLFYGYTF
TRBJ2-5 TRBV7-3 CASSSGGSGKTQYF
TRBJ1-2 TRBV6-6 CASSQQGRGGYTF
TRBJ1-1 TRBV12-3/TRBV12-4 CASSPKSRDRVSMNTEAFF
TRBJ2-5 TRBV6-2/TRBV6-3 CASSSTAGQETQYF
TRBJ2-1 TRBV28 CASISSGIRGNEQFF
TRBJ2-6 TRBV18 CASSLVDLSGANVLTF
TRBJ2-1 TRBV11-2 CASSPPPRGSYNEQFF
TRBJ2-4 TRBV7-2 CASSPHRGDIQYF
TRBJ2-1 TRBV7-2 CASSFAYGSYNEQFF
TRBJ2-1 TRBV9 CASSVLLRPGNEQFF
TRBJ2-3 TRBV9 CASSVEWSTDTQYF
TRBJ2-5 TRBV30 CAWRGTGQETQYF
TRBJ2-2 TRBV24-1 CATRGQGASGELFF
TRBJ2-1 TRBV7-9 CASSLPGQNNEQFF
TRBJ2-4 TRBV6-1 CASSRREKGDIQYF
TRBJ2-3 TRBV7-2 CASSLRQAGDTQYF
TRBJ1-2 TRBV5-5 CASSFALEGAGYTF
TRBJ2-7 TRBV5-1 CASSGGQGGPPYEQYF
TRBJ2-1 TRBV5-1 CASKVTGGDEQFF
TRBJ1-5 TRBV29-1 CSVWDRYSNQPQHF
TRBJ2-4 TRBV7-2 CASSSPRGTKNIQYF
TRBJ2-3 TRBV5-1 CASTQGGADTQYF
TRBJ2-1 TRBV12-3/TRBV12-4 CASSSRGDSSYNEQFF
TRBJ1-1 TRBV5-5 CASSLFTLETEAFF
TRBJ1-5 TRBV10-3 CAISESAGNQPQHF
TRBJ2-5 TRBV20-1 CSASGQGAKTQYF
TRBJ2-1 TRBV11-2 CASSLDPWVYNEQFF
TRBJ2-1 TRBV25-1 CASSEGWVLGEQFF
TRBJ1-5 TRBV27 CASSLIQPGVYNQPQHF
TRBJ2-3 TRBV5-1 CASSTQSTDTQYF
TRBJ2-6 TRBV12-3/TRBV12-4 CASTIDHNVLTF
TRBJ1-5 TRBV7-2 CASSLEYRNQPQHF
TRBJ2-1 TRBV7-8 CASSGRLAGYEQFF